The clone carrying this T cell receptor (beta chain) came up many times. What it recognizes is unknown. These data originate in a study of identical twins. A universal primer site arose from template switching, and cDNA bore unique molecular identifiers. Using its own MiXCR run on the 5' RACE reads, TCRdb lists one record per CDR3 protein. This table has around 510,000 distinct CDR3 sequences, more than 13% appearing once. The CDR3 extends over 16 amino acids. After removal of 0 bases from V and 6 bases from J, the junction contained 8 bases not matched to a gene. Germline CDR1 is SGHRS and CDR2 is YFSETQ. Study-level results: Models, which agreed with sharing between unrelated individuals, nonetheless underestimated the out-of-frame TCR alpha sharing seen in monozygotic twins. In cord blood, abundant beta clonotypes had fewer insertions; memory showed no trend. Out-of-frame alpha sequences shared between twins exhibited an excess of low generation probability.

This sample also appeared in a second study, on yellow fever vaccine responses in identical twins.

The source of this sequence is a woman aged 18-29 years in good health. The source material was CD4+ T cells sorted from blood. The chain links TRBV5-1 to TRBJ2-3; 9 bases align to TRBD2. The CDR3 is CASSLGLAGPRDTQYF. In nucleotides, the CDR3 is TGCGCCAGCAGCTTGGGGCTAGCGGGGCCTCGGGATACGCAGTATTTT.